This is a list of T cell receptor beta chains from one sample in a study of T cell repertoires in cytomegalovirus infection. In TCRdb, the reads were re-called with MiXCR into one record per CDR3 protein. The data hold 250,000 to 350,000 distinct CDR3 sequences, with under 30% observed a single time. Sequenced material: PBMCs. The receptors derive from a human donor in good health (CMV status not recorded). Some clones in this sample may be carry-over from other donors' samples. The CDR3 runs from the conserved cysteine through the conserved F or W. A D gene is named only where the DNA matches it firmly. Rows give clone size only sometimes, using once, few, many, or a class for an expanded clone.

>TRBV5-1|NA|NA|TRBJ2-7
TGCGCCAGCAGCTTGGCCGAGGCAGGCCCCCCCTACGAGCAGTACTTC
CASSLAEAGPPYEQYF
>TRBV5-4|NA|NA|TRBJ1-1
TGTGCCAGCAGCTTGTGGGTTGGCACTGAAGCTTTCTTT
CASSLWVGTEAFF
>TRBV7-3|NA|many|TRBJ2-7
TGTGCCAGCAGCTTCCAAGAAGGCGAGCAGTACTTC
CASSFQEGEQYF
>TRBV5-4|NA|NA|TRBJ1-3
TGTGCCAGCAGCCCGGGGACTTCCCACTCTGGAAACACCATATATTTT
CASSPGTSHSGNTIYF
>TRBV19|TRBD1|few|TRBJ2-1
TGTGCCAGTAGTACCCGACAGGGGGTCTACAATGAGCAGTTCTTC
CASSTRQGVYNEQFF
>TRBV30|TRBD2|many|TRBJ2-1
TGTGCCTGGAATCCGGGACTAAACCTTCCCGAGCAGTTCTTC
CAWNPGLNLPEQFF
>TRBV7-2|TRBD1|many|TRBJ2-1
TGTGCCAGCAGCTTAGCGCTGGGACAGGGGGCAGGGAATGAGCAGTTCTTC
CASSLALGQGAGNEQFF
>TRBV19|NA|NA|TRBJ2-3
TGTGCCAGTAGTGTAGCGGTCACAGATACGCAGTATTTT
CASSVAVTDTQYF
>TRBV7-9|NA|NA|TRBJ2-4
TGTGCCAGCGGAACCACATTAGCCAAAAACATTCAGTACTTC
CASGTTLAKNIQYF
>TRBV30|NA|NA|TRBJ2-1
TGTGCCTGTCGGGACCGCCCCAATGAGCAGTTCTTC
CACRDRPNEQFF
>TRBV3-1|TRBD2|NA|TRBJ2-3
TGTGCCAGCAGCCAAGATGCCGGGGGGGCGACAGATACGCAGTATTTT
CASSQDAGGATDTQYF
>TRBV11-2|TRBD2|few|TRBJ2-1
TGTGCCAGCAGCCCCTTAGGCGGGAGCTCCTACAATGAGCAGTTCTTC
CASSPLGGSSYNEQFF
>TRBV7-2|TRBD2|many|TRBJ2-3
TGTGCCAGCAGCTTAGCCCCTGGACTAGCGGGAGTCACTCGCACAGATACGCAGTATTTT
CASSLAPGLAGVTRTDTQYF
>TRBV7-2|NA|many|TRBJ1-2
TGTGCCAGCAGCCTAAGAAGGACGTATGGCTACACCTTC
CASSLRRTYGYTF
>TRBV4-1|NA|NA|TRBJ1-2
TGCGCCAGCAGCCAAGGTTCCTCTAACTATGGCTACACCTTC
CASSQGSSNYGYTF
>TRBV28|TRBD2|NA|TRBJ2-7
TGTGCCAGCAGTTTACTAGCGGGAGGGCCGGGCGAGCAGTACTTC
CASSLLAGGPGEQYF
>TRBV12-3/TRBV12-4|NA|few|TRBJ1-2
TGTGCCAGCAGTCCACACTCTACGCCGTACTATGGCTACACCTTC
CASSPHSTPYYGYTF
>TRBV6-2/TRBV6-3|TRBD1|few|TRBJ2-2
TGTGCCAGCAGAACAGGGGGACAGAACACCGGGGAGCTGTTTTTT
CASRTGGQNTGELFF
>TRBV11-2|NA|few|TRBJ2-1
TGTGCCAGCAGCTTAGGGGGATGGGACTCCTACAATGAGCAGTTCTTC
CASSLGGWDSYNEQFF
>TRBV7-2|NA|many|TRBJ2-7
TGTGCCAGCAGCCCTCGACTGAGTGCCTACGAGCAGTACTTC
CASSPRLSAYEQYF
>TRBV2|NA|few|TRBJ1-5
TGTGCCAGCAGTGAGGGCAGCCCATATAGCAATCAGCCCCAGCATTTT
CASSEGSPYSNQPQHF
>TRBV20-1|TRBD2|few|TRBJ2-4
TGCAGTGCCGCTGGGACTAGCGGGAGGCTAGCAGCCAAAAACATTCAGTACTTC
CSAAGTSGRLAAKNIQYF
>TRBV7-2|NA|many|TRBJ2-1
TGTGCCAGCAGCCCCCGAACTAGTCCCTCCAACAATGAGCAGTTCTTC
CASSPRTSPSNNEQFF
>TRBV10-3|NA|NA|TRBJ2-5
TGTGCCATCAGCCCGACAGAACAAGAGACCCAGTACTTC
CAISPTEQETQYF
>TRBV6-2/TRBV6-3|NA|NA|TRBJ2-7
TGTGCCAGCACGGGGATCCGGGACACCATCTACGAGCAGTACTTC
CASTGIRDTIYEQYF
>TRBV3-1|NA|few|TRBJ1-4
TGTGCCAGTTCCTCAGCGGTTAATGAAAAACTGTTTTTT
CASSSAVNEKLFF
>TRBV12-3/TRBV12-4|NA|few|TRBJ1-5
TGTGCCAGCAGTTTAGCGCCAGCGGTACTCCAGCATTTT
CASSLAPAVLQHF
>TRBV7-2|NA|many|TRBJ1-1
TGTGCCAGCAGCACCGAGGTTGGGGCCGGAGGAACTGAAGCTTTCTTT
CASSTEVGAGGTEAFF
>TRBV5-1|NA|many|TRBJ2-7
TGCGCCAGCAGCCCGGACAGATACGAGCAGTACTTC
CASSPDRYEQYF
>TRBV7-8|NA|NA|TRBJ1-4
TGTGCCAGCAGCCCCAGGCCCCAAATGGGCGAAAAACTGTTTTTT
CASSPRPQMGEKLFF
>TRBV7-2|NA|many|TRBJ2-6
TGTGCCAGCAGCTTAGAATTCCGCCAGGGTGCCAACGTCCTGACTTTC
CASSLEFRQGANVLTF
>TRBV19|TRBD2|few|TRBJ2-7
TGTGCCAGCAGTACCCAGGGAGGGCACGAGCAGTACTTC
CASSTQGGHEQYF
>TRBV28|TRBD1|NA|TRBJ2-2
TGTGCCAGCAGACTGGACAGGGGCCTTTCCGGGGAGCTGTTTTTT
CASRLDRGLSGELFF
>TRBV28|NA|many|TRBJ2-7
TGTGCCAGCAGTTTTCGACTGATCTCCTACGAGCAGTACTTC
CASSFRLISYEQYF
>TRBV7-9|TRBD2|few|TRBJ2-5
TGTGCCAGCAGCTCTACCCGACGGGGGGGGCCGGAGTGGGAGACCCAGTACTTC
CASSSTRRGGPEWETQYF
>TRBV7-9|TRBD2|few|TRBJ2-2
TGTGCCAGCAGCTTAAAAACGGGACTAGCGGAGAACACCGGGGAGCTGTTTTTT
CASSLKTGLAENTGELFF
>TRBV6-6|TRBD1|NA|TRBJ2-3
TGTGCCAGCACCTACGGACAGGATTGGACAGATACGCAGTATTTT
CASTYGQDWTDTQYF
>TRBV20-1|NA|few|TRBJ2-5
TGCAGTGCTGGCCCGCGGGGATTTGCGGTGGCCCAGTACTTC
CSAGPRGFAVAQYF
>TRBV6-2/TRBV6-3|NA|once|TRBJ1-1
TGTGCCAGCAGGACCGGAATTACTGAAGCTTTCTTT
CASRTGITEAFF
>TRBV6-5|TRBD1|NA|TRBJ2-1
TGTGCCAGCAGTCCGAGGAGACAGGGTTGGAGGAATGAGCAGTTCTTC
CASSPRRQGWRNEQFF